This T cell receptor (beta chain) was profiled in a study of cytomegalovirus exposure and HLA in healthy donors. Amplification used 60 Vbeta primers and 13 Jbeta primers. Produced via immunoSEQ multiplex PCR; TCRdb's table is partial and in-frame only. The sample yields approximately 150,000 clones, approximately 80% seen once. Germline V gene lookup returns CDR1 MNHEY and CDR2 SMNVEV (reference sequence). The ends were cut back, 6 bases at V and 0 bases at J, with 15 bases in the middle. The CDR3 contains 15 residues. The sample consisted of PBMCs. This TCR came from a man aged 25 to 40 in good health and CMV-seropositive. The chain recombines TRBV27 with TRBJ2-7, with D tentatively TRBD1 (6 bases). The CDR3: CASRLSRDTSYEQYF. CDR3 sequence (DNA): TGTGCCAGCAGATTAAGTCGGGACACCTCCTACGAGCAGTACTTC.